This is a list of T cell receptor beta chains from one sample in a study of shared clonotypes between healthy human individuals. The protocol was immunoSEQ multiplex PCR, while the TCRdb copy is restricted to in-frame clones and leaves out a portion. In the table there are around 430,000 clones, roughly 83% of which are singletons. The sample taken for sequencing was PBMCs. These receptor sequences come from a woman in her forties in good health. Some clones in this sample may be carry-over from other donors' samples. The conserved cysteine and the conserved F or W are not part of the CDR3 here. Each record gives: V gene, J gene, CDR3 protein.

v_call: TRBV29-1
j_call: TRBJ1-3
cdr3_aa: SAQTFSGNTIY

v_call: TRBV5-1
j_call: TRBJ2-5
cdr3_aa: ASSLAVGVEETQY

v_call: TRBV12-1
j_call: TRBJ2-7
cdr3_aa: ASRNPEQY

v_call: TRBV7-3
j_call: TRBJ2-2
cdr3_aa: ASSLSGGPGTGELF

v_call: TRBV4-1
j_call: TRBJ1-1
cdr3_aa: ASSQVGQGAGVNTEAF

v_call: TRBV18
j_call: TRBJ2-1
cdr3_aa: ASSASYISGSTYNEQF

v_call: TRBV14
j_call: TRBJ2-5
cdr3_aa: ASSQGLGETQY

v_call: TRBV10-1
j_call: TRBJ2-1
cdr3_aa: ASSATREDYNEQF

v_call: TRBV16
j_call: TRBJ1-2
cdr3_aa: ASSLDRGQGYGYT

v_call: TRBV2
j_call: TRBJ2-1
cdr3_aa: ASSGLAGVEQF

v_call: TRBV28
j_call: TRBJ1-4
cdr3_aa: ASRNPEEKLF

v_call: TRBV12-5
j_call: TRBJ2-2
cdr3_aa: ASGLVLAGGPGTGELF

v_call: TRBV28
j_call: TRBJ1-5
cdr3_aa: ASSLIPGSGQPQH

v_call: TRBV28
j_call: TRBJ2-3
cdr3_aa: ASSWDTQY

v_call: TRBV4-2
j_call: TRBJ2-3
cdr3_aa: ASSQSVAGGTDTQY

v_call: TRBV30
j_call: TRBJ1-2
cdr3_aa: AWSVPSRDVNGYT

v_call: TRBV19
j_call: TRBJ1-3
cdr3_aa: ASSVGNGNTIY

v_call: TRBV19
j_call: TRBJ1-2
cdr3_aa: ASSSPRVTGEWGYT

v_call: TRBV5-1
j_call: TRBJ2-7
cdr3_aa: ASSPGQGSYEQY

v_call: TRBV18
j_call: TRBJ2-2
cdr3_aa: ASSPGHTNTGELF

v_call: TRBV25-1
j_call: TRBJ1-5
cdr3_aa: ASSVGQGNQPQH

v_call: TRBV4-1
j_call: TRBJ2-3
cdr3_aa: ASSQAVELTQY

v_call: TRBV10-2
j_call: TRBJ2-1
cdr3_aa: ASREGKGGIYNEQF

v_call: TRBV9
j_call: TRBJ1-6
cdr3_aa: ASSGKTGGESPLH

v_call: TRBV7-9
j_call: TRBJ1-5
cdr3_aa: ASSPGGYYSNQPQH

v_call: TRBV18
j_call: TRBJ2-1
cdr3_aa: ASSPLGERRDNEQF

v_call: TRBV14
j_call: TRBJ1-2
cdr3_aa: ASSQVLGDGYT

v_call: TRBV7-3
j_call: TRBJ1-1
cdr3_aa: ASSSTMNTEAF

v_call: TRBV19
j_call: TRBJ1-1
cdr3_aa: ASSMRGRNTEAF

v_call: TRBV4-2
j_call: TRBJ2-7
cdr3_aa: ASSQGGLAGAHEQY

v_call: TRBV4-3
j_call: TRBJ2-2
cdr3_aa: ASSQQVDTGELF

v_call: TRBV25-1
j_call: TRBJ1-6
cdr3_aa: ASSEGGYYNSPLH

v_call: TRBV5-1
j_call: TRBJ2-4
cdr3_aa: ASSPDRGNNIQY

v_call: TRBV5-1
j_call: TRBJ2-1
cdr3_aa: ASSLERYYNEQF

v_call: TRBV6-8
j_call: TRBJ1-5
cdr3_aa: ASSYRTGLQKSSNQPQH

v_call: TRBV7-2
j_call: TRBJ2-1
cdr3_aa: ASSLDVGTDNEQF

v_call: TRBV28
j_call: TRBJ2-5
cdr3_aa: ASSLDRERKETQY

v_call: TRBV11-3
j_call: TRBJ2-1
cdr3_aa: ASSLGFGGRSSYNEQF

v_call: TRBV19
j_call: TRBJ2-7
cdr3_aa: ASKTGRASYEQY

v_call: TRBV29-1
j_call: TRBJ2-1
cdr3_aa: SVAVPNYEQF

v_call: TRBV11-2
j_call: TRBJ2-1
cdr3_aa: ASSLMGGIHNEQF

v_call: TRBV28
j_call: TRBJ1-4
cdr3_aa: ASSTPQGAADEKLF

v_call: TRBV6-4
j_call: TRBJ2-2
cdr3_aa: ASSERDAGELF

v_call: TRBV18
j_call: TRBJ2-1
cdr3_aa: ASSDGLADYNEQF

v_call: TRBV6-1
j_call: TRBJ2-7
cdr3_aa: ASSAGTPASEQY

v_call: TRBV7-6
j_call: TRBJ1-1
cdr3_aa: ASSPRTRIDQAF

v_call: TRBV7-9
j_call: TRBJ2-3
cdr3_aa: ASSLGLAGGYTDTQY

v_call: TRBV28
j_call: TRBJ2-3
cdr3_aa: ASRSTGFSTDTQY

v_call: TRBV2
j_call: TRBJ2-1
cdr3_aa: ASSELRERGWREGEQF

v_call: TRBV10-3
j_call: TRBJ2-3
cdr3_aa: AISNPRSTDTQY

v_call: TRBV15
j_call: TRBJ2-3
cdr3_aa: ATSRGLQGPMSQY

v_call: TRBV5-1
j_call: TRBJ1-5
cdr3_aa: ASSLEGGRTFHWHQPQH

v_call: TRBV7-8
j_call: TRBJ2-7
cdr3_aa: ASSLVLHEQY